This TCR beta chain originates from a study of blood T cell repertoires in COVID-19 (dated by TCRdb to 2020 to 2022). Background for the entire study: Samples from collaborators originated in the United States, Italy and Spain and spanned both the acute and convalescent phases of COVID-19. The prospective study material was composed of cDNA or gDNA derived from T cells, B-cell-depleted T cells, or PBMCs. The dataset comprised deeply sampled blood TCRbeta repertoires from subjects exposed to, actively infected with, or recovered from COVID-19. A freely available public database, intended as a resource for researchers studying the immune response to SARS-CoV-2, is where the repertoires were released. The samples were drawn from two sources: the first 160 participants of the ongoing ImmuneRACE study, and 1,200 or so subjects contributed by 6 global collaborators. The sample metadata nearly always contained a de-identified subject ID, COVID-19 status, age in years and sex. Where HLA class I and class II types were available, the types were taken from metadata supplied by the sample provider, not from assay-based typing. The paper as a whole reports these results and caveats: Clinical and demographic metadata were provided uncurated, with the amount varying by source and participant.

TCRbeta CDR3 regions were amplified from genomic DNA using the immunoSEQ Assay, a bias-controlled multiplex PCR. In the source study's methods: The number of nucleated cells in each sample was estimated by amplification of reference gene primers within the assay. To quantify the absolute abundance of each unique TCRbeta CDR3 rearrangement, sequence reads were collapsed and filtered. Productive Simpson clonality was computed per sample as the square root of Simpson's diversity index over productive rearrangements. Drawn from immuneACCESS, this table holds only the in-frame rearrangements with V and J called that TCRdb kept. Clones are partly lost; checked studies trace under half to an unresolved V gene and leave the rest unexplained. Clone size and V and J calls were adopted from that table, with D and trimming inferred from the DNA. Present in this sample are about 190,000 clones, more than 70% of which were seen just once. The ten largest clones take up 6.2% of the sample.

The junction shows trimming of 1 base on V and 4 bases on J, plus 20 bases between the germline ends. The CDR3 sequence holds 18 residues, the cysteine and phenylalanine included. Here the CDR3 DNA is all that survives: 54 bases in frame from base 1. The germline V gene (reference sequence) gives CDR1 as GTSNPN and CDR2 as SVGIG. Notes on this clone: Which antigen it targets is not known. No qualities accompany the bases; no much larger clone lies one base away.

Samples from volunteer blood donors who had recovered from COVID-19 were contributed by a second Seattle source. Whole blood was collected in K2EDTA tubes by collaborating institutions according to the institutions' own protocols. For TCRbeta analysis, collaborators shipped samples in one of three forms: frozen whole blood, isolated PBMCs, or DNA extracted from either of those sample types. Recombination linked TRBV30 to TRBJ1-6; a tentative D call is TRBD1 (5 bases match). This sequence was found in a woman between 40 and 55 years old who had recovered from COVID-19. The sequencing sample was made of peripheral blood. The CDR3 reads CAWSGGLLFGGYNSPLHF. The DNA reads TGTGCCTGGAGTGGAGGGCTCCTCTTCGGGGGATATAATTCACCCCTCCACTTT. Where the CDR3 stops, the reference TRBV30 and TRBJ1-6 genes take over; the full variable domain is SQTIHQWPATLVQPVGSPLSLECTVEGTSNPNLYWYRQAAGRGLQLLFYSVGIGQISSEVPQNLSASRPQDRQFILSSKKLLLSDSGFYLCAWSGGLLFGGYNSPLHFGNGTRLTVT.